Sequencing of this T cell receptor (beta chain) was carried out in a study of blood T cells in healthy people across ages. Findings of the study overall: Naive T cell percentage by flow cytometry tracked strongly with beta diversity.

Together with a sample-barcoded 5' primer, a J-beta primer mix was included in a second PCR lasting about 6 to 11 cycles. TCRdb independently ran MiXCR on the 5' RACE reads; one entry per CDR3 protein. The table shows about 760,000 distinct CDR3 sequences, with roughly 50% occurring only once. The CDR3 contains 17 residues. The V gene end was trimmed by 3 bases and the J gene end by 5 bases; junction bases not matched to a gene: 11. Germline V lookup: CDR1 MDHEN, CDR2 SYDVKM. Concerning this clonotype itself: Its specificity is not known.

The V and J genes are TRBV28 and TRBJ2-7; TRBD2 matches 12 bases. Sample: blood. The receptor was isolated from a man aged 40-55 years in good health. The CDR3 nucleotides are TGTGCCAGCAGTTTCGCGACTAGCGGGGGCCCACGGCACGAGCAGTACTTC. It encodes CASSFATSGGPRHEQYF.